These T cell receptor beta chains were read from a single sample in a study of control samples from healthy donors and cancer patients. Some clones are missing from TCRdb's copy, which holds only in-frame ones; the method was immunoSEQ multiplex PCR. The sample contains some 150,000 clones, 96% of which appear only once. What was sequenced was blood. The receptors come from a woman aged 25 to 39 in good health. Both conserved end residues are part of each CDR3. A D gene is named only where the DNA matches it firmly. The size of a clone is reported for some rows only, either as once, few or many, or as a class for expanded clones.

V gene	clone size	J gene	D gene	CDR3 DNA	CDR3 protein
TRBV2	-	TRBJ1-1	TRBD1	TGTGCCAGCAGTGAGGGGCGGACAGGGGGCACTGAAGCTTTCTTT	CASSEGRTGGTEAFF
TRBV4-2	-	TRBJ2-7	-	TGTGCCAGCAGCCCGCTCGGAGGCTACGAGCAGTACTTC	CASSPLGGYEQYF
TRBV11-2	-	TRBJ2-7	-	TGTGCCAGCAGCTTAGAACGGAACAGGGTGTTCGAGCAGTACTTC	CASSLERNRVFEQYF
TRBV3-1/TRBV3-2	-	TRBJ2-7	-	TGTGCCAGCAGCCAAGACAGTTCCTACGAGCAGTACTTC	CASSQDSSYEQYF
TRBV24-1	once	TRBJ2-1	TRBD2	TGTGCCACCGGCACTAGCGGTATCGGGGATGAGCAGTTCTTC	CATGTSGIGDEQFF
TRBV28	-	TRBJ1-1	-	TGTGCCAGCAGGTTAAAGGGAGCCGGTCTCATCAAATTGAACACTGAAGCTTTCTTT	CASRLKGAGLIKLNTEAFF
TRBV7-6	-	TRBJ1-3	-	TGTGCCAGCAGCTTAGCGACAAGGGACTCTGGAAACACCATATATTTT	CASSLATRDSGNTIYF
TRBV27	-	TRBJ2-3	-	TGTGCCAGCAGTCCCCTTGAGGGGAGCACAGATACGCAGTATTTT	CASSPLEGSTDTQYF
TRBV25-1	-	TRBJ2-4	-	TGTGCCAGCTGGTGGGCGGCCAAAAACATTCAGTACTTC	CASWWAAKNIQYF
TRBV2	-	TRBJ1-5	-	TGTGCCAGCAGTATAAGACAGCCCTGGGATCAGCCCCAGCATTTT	CASSIRQPWDQPQHF
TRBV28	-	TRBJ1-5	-	TGTGCCAGCAGCCGACAAACAGGGACGGGGCAGCCCCAGCATTTT	CASSRQTGTGQPQHF
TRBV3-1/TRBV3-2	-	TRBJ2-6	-	TGTGCCAGCAGCCAGGGGACTGCCCCTTCTGGGGCCAACGTCCTGACTTTC	CASSQGTAPSGANVLTF
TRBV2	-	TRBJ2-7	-	TGTGCCAGCAGTGAATGGTCTTACTACGAGCAGTACTTC	CASSEWSYYEQYF